Listed below are T cell receptor beta chains from one sample, sequenced in a study of blood T cell repertoires in COVID-19. Generated by immunoSEQ multiplex PCR, the TCRdb table keeps only in-frame clones and is missing some. The data hold roughly 63,000 clones, with 60% to 75% observed a single time. The specimen was peripheral blood. These receptors were collected from a woman older than 75 with acute or convalescent COVID-19. Both conserved end residues are part of each CDR3. D genes are given only for firm matches. Clone sizes are given selectively: once, few, many, or a class where the clone is expanded.

D gene: TRBD1; clone size: many; J gene: TRBJ2-1; V gene: TRBV24-1; CDR3 protein: CATSDRASYNEQFF; CDR3 DNA: TGTGCCACTAGTGACAGGGCTTCCTACAATGAGCAGTTCTTC
D gene: -; clone size: -; J gene: TRBJ1-5; V gene: TRBV28; CDR3 protein: CASSSLQQGGQPQHF; CDR3 DNA: TGTGCCAGCAGTTCCCTACAACAGGGCGGTCAGCCCCAGCATTTT
D gene: -; clone size: -; J gene: TRBJ2-1; V gene: TRBV24-1; CDR3 protein: CATSDVAEAYNEQFF; CDR3 DNA: TGTGCCACCAGTGACGTAGCGGAGGCCTACAATGAGCAGTTCTTC
D gene: TRBD2; clone size: -; J gene: TRBJ2-7; V gene: TRBV18; CDR3 protein: CASSVAGGPVRYEQYF; CDR3 DNA: TGTGCCAGCTCAGTAGCGGGAGGGCCTGTGCGGTACGAGCAGTACTTC
D gene: -; clone size: -; J gene: TRBJ2-4; V gene: TRBV4-1; CDR3 protein: CASSQAGVKNIQYF; CDR3 DNA: TGCGCCAGCAGCCAAGCCGGGGTCAAAAACATTCAGTACTTC
D gene: TRBD1; clone size: -; J gene: TRBJ2-5; V gene: TRBV24-1; CDR3 protein: CATSDSGQGPETQYF; CDR3 DNA: TGTGCCACCAGTGATTCGGGACAGGGACCAGAGACCCAGTACTTC
D gene: TRBD2; clone size: -; J gene: TRBJ2-5; V gene: TRBV15; CDR3 protein: CATSMGLAGGVETQYF; CDR3 DNA: TGTGCCACCAGCATGGGACTAGCGGGAGGGGTGGAGACCCAGTACTTC
D gene: -; clone size: -; J gene: TRBJ1-1; V gene: TRBV12-3/TRBV12-4; CDR3 protein: CASSLRLITEAFF; CDR3 DNA: TGTGCCAGCAGTTTAAGACTGATCACTGAAGCTTTCTTT
D gene: -; clone size: -; J gene: TRBJ1-5; V gene: TRBV11-2; CDR3 protein: CASSLGGGRQPQHF; CDR3 DNA: TGTGCCAGCAGCTTAGGGGGGGGGCGTCAGCCCCAGCATTTT
D gene: TRBD1; clone size: -; J gene: TRBJ2-2; V gene: TRBV6-5; CDR3 protein: CASKIADRAAGELFF; CDR3 DNA: TGTGCCAGCAAGATAGCCGACAGGGCGGCCGGGGAGCTGTTTTTT
D gene: TRBD2; clone size: -; J gene: TRBJ2-3; V gene: TRBV11-3; CDR3 protein: CASSPRGTSGRGSTDTQYF; CDR3 DNA: TGTGCCAGCAGCCCTCGTGGGACTAGCGGGAGGGGGAGCACAGATACGCAGTATTTT
D gene: -; clone size: -; J gene: TRBJ1-5; V gene: TRBV15; CDR3 protein: CATSRDAGGNQPQHF; CDR3 DNA: TGTGCCACCAGCAGAGACGCCGGGGGCAATCAGCCCCAGCATTTT
D gene: TRBD2; clone size: -; J gene: TRBJ2-3; V gene: TRBV5-8; CDR3 protein: CASSVGTSGSTDTQYF; CDR3 DNA: TGTGCCAGCAGCGTCGGGACTAGCGGGAGCACAGATACGCAGTATTTT
D gene: TRBD2; clone size: -; J gene: TRBJ2-6; V gene: TRBV28; CDR3 protein: CASSASGTISGANVLTF; CDR3 DNA: TGTGCCAGCAGTGCTAGCGGGACCATCTCTGGGGCCAACGTCCTGACTTTC
D gene: TRBD2; clone size: -; J gene: TRBJ2-5; V gene: TRBV7-9; CDR3 protein: CASSGTGTSGRKTQYF; CDR3 DNA: TGTGCCAGCAGCGGAACCGGGACTAGCGGGAGAAAGACCCAGTACTTC
D gene: TRBD1; clone size: -; J gene: TRBJ2-7; V gene: TRBV14; CDR3 protein: CASSQDLFRGSYEQYF; CDR3 DNA: TGTGCCAGCAGCCAAGATCTTTTCAGGGGGTCCTACGAGCAGTACTTC
D gene: -; clone size: many; J gene: TRBJ2-7; V gene: TRBV28; CDR3 protein: CASRRSRDFLSYEQYF; CDR3 DNA: TGTGCCAGCAGGCGATCAAGGGACTTCCTATCCTACGAGCAGTACTTC
D gene: TRBD2; clone size: -; J gene: TRBJ2-1; V gene: TRBV7-8; CDR3 protein: CASSRKRALAGYNEQFF; CDR3 DNA: TGTGCCAGCAGCCGCAAGCGAGCACTAGCGGGATACAATGAGCAGTTCTTC
D gene: -; clone size: -; J gene: TRBJ2-1; V gene: TRBV11-3; CDR3 protein: CASSLAPPTEQFF; CDR3 DNA: TGTGCCAGCAGCTTAGCCCCCCCCACAGAGCAGTTCTTC
D gene: -; clone size: -; J gene: TRBJ1-2; V gene: TRBV30; CDR3 protein: CAWRGQPRRGYTF; CDR3 DNA: TGTGCCTGGAGAGGACAGCCCCGGCGTGGCTACACCTTC
D gene: -; clone size: -; J gene: TRBJ2-5; V gene: TRBV7-2; CDR3 protein: CASSLPVGETQYF; CDR3 DNA: TGTGCCAGCAGCTTACCGGTCGGAGAGACCCAGTACTTC
D gene: -; clone size: -; J gene: TRBJ2-5; V gene: TRBV18; CDR3 protein: CASSPKETQYF; CDR3 DNA: TGTGCCAGCTCACCCAAAGAGACCCAGTACTTC
D gene: TRBD2; clone size: -; J gene: TRBJ2-3; V gene: TRBV27; CDR3 protein: CASRPRGSGDTQYF; CDR3 DNA: TGTGCCAGCAGGCCCCGCGGGAGTGGGGATACGCAGTATTTT
D gene: -; clone size: many; J gene: TRBJ2-7; V gene: TRBV6-1; CDR3 protein: CASSESSEGHYEQYF; CDR3 DNA: TGTGCCAGCAGTGAATCGTCAGAAGGACACTACGAGCAGTACTTC
D gene: -; clone size: -; J gene: TRBJ2-3; V gene: TRBV3-1/TRBV3-2; CDR3 protein: CASSAKYTQYF; CDR3 DNA: TGTGCCAGCAGCGCTAAATATACGCAGTATTTT
D gene: -; clone size: -; J gene: TRBJ1-1; V gene: TRBV19; CDR3 protein: CASTDRGRGTEAFF; CDR3 DNA: TGTGCCAGTACCGACCGGGGGAGAGGGACTGAAGCTTTCTTT
D gene: TRBD2; clone size: -; J gene: TRBJ2-3; V gene: TRBV24-1; CDR3 protein: CATSPIAGRTPDTQYF; CDR3 DNA: TGTGCCACCAGTCCCATAGCGGGAAGAACCCCAGATACGCAGTATTTT
D gene: TRBD1; clone size: -; J gene: TRBJ2-7; V gene: TRBV7-9; CDR3 protein: CASRTGNEQYF; CDR3 DNA: TGTGCCAGCAGGACAGGGAACGAGCAGTACTTC
D gene: -; clone size: -; J gene: TRBJ2-3; V gene: TRBV9; CDR3 protein: CASSVGHRGDTQYF; CDR3 DNA: TGTGCCAGCAGCGTAGGGCACCGTGGAGATACGCAGTATTTT